This T cell receptor (beta chain) came from a study of shared clonotypes between healthy human individuals. Deletions cut 5 bases from V and 1 base from J, with 12 bases between. The germline V gene has CDR1 SGHTA and CDR2 FQGTGA. This CDR3 comprises 16 residues. Libraries were prepared by immunoSEQ multiplex PCR; TCRdb keeps only in-frame clonotypes and omits some of them. The table records around 1.1 million clones, around 78% of them present only once. The sample holds a few counts of this clone. This TCR was recovered from a man aged 18 to 29 in good health. Some clones in this sample may be carry-over from other donors' samples. The sample was memory CD4+ T cells from PBMCs. Subset denoted: CD45RA-negative fraction. This chain joins TRBV7-3 and TRBJ2-6, with D maybe TRBD2 (5 bases). The DNA for the CDR3 is TGTGCCAGCAGCCAAGGTGGAGGTTCTGGGGCCAACGTCCTGACTTTC. As protein: CASSQGGGSGANVLTF.